This is a list of T cell receptor beta chains from one sample in a study of memory CD4+ T cells and cytomegalovirus serostatus. Produced via immunoSEQ multiplex PCR; TCRdb's table is partial and in-frame only. The sample holds about 96,000 clones, around 80% seen once. Material for sequencing was memory CD4+ T cells from blood. All receptors derive from an adult in good health and CMV-seropositive. The CDR3 runs from the conserved cysteine through the conserved F or W. Fields, in order: CDR3 DNA, CDR3 protein, V gene, J gene, clone size, D gene. D genes are given only for firm matches. The listing skips clone size in some rows; elsewhere it reads once, few, many or a size class.

cdr3_nt: TGTGCCAGCAGTTTATCTGGGGGGGGATACAACTATGGCTACACCTTC
cdr3_aa: CASSLSGGGYNYGYTF
v_call: TRBV27
j_call: TRBJ1-2
clone_size: .
d_call: .

cdr3_nt: TGTGCCAGTTCCCAGGGTTCTCAGCCCCAGCATTTT
cdr3_aa: CASSQGSQPQHF
v_call: TRBV28
j_call: TRBJ1-5
clone_size: once
d_call: .

cdr3_nt: TGTGCCAGCAGTTTATATGCCCCTCTGACAGGCTCTGGAAACACCATATATTTT
cdr3_aa: CASSLYAPLTGSGNTIYF
v_call: TRBV27
j_call: TRBJ1-3
clone_size: .
d_call: .

cdr3_nt: TGTGCCAGCAGCCGGGGGGGACTAGCGGGTACCGCCACCTACGAGCAGTACTTC
cdr3_aa: CASSRGGLAGTATYEQYF
v_call: TRBV5-5
j_call: TRBJ2-7
clone_size: .
d_call: TRBD2

cdr3_nt: TGTGCCTGGAGTACGCTGGAAAAACTGTTTTTT
cdr3_aa: CAWSTLEKLFF
v_call: TRBV30
j_call: TRBJ1-4
clone_size: .
d_call: .

cdr3_nt: TGTGCCAGCAGCAGGGGGGGGGAGGACTATGGCTACACCTTC
cdr3_aa: CASSRGGEDYGYTF
v_call: TRBV21-1
j_call: TRBJ1-2
clone_size: .
d_call: .

cdr3_nt: TGTGCCAGCAGTTACCAGGGCGGCTACACCTTC
cdr3_aa: CASSYQGGYTF
v_call: TRBV6-5
j_call: TRBJ1-2
clone_size: .
d_call: .

cdr3_nt: TGTGCCAGCAGCTTAGTCAGGGGGCATAAGAGTGCCAAAAACATTCAGTACTTC
cdr3_aa: CASSLVRGHKSAKNIQYF
v_call: TRBV7-2
j_call: TRBJ2-4
clone_size: .
d_call: TRBD1

cdr3_nt: TGTGCCATCAGTGCGACTAGCGGGAGTTCCACAGATACGCAGTATTTT
cdr3_aa: CAISATSGSSTDTQYF
v_call: TRBV10-3
j_call: TRBJ2-3
clone_size: .
d_call: TRBD2

cdr3_nt: TGTGCCAGCAGCTTAACGAGCCGGACTAGCGGATACAATGAGCAGTTCTTC
cdr3_aa: CASSLTSRTSGYNEQFF
v_call: TRBV7-3
j_call: TRBJ2-1
clone_size: .
d_call: TRBD2

cdr3_nt: TGTGCCAGCAGCCATTTAAGGCCCCTGAACGGGGGTGAAAAACTGTTTTTT
cdr3_aa: CASSHLRPLNGGEKLFF
v_call: TRBV14
j_call: TRBJ1-4
clone_size: .
d_call: .

cdr3_nt: TGTGCCAGCAGCAACCGGGACTACAGCACAGATACGCAGTATTTT
cdr3_aa: CASSNRDYSTDTQYF
v_call: TRBV9
j_call: TRBJ2-3
clone_size: .
d_call: TRBD2

cdr3_nt: TGTGCCAGCAGTATAGCGGGGCGCACAGATACGCAGTATTTT
cdr3_aa: CASSIAGRTDTQYF
v_call: TRBV2
j_call: TRBJ2-3
clone_size: medium-sized
d_call: TRBD2

cdr3_nt: TGTGCCAGCAGGGCCGGGACAGGGGCGATCTACGAGCAGTACTTC
cdr3_aa: CASRAGTGAIYEQYF
v_call: TRBV28
j_call: TRBJ2-7
clone_size: .
d_call: TRBD1

cdr3_nt: TGCAGCGTCAGGGGAACTAGCGGGAGTTCAGATACGCAGTATTTT
cdr3_aa: CSVRGTSGSSDTQYF
v_call: TRBV29-1
j_call: TRBJ2-3
clone_size: few
d_call: TRBD2

cdr3_nt: TGTGCCAGCAACCCAGGGGGAGCGAACACTGAAGCTTTCTTT
cdr3_aa: CASNPGGANTEAFF
v_call: TRBV7-9
j_call: TRBJ1-1
clone_size: once
d_call: TRBD1

cdr3_nt: TGCGCCAGCAGCCCCGGGACAGCCTCCTACAATGAGCAGTTCTTC
cdr3_aa: CASSPGTASYNEQFF
v_call: TRBV5-1
j_call: TRBJ2-1
clone_size: .
d_call: TRBD1

cdr3_nt: TGTGCCAGCAGTGAAATTGCGGGAGACGGGGATGAGCAGTTCTTC
cdr3_aa: CASSEIAGDGDEQFF
v_call: TRBV2
j_call: TRBJ2-1
clone_size: .
d_call: TRBD2

cdr3_nt: TGTGCCAGCAGCTTAGGCGACACTCCGGGCCAGGGACGGGATACGCAGTATTTT
cdr3_aa: CASSLGDTPGQGRDTQYF
v_call: TRBV7-6
j_call: TRBJ2-3
clone_size: .
d_call: .

cdr3_nt: TGCAGCGTTGAGCCTCGGGCTAGCGGCACAGATACGCAGTATTTT
cdr3_aa: CSVEPRASGTDTQYF
v_call: TRBV29-1
j_call: TRBJ2-3
clone_size: .
d_call: .

cdr3_nt: TGCAGCGTTCGAGTCCCGACAGCGAACACTGAAGCTTTCTTT
cdr3_aa: CSVRVPTANTEAFF
v_call: TRBV29-1
j_call: TRBJ1-1
clone_size: few
d_call: .

cdr3_nt: TGTGCCAGCACCCTAAGGTACCGGGTCCCCCTAACCTCTGGGGCCAACGTCCTGACTTTC
cdr3_aa: CASTLRYRVPLTSGANVLTF
v_call: TRBV4-2
j_call: TRBJ2-6
clone_size: .
d_call: .

cdr3_nt: TGTGCCTGGAGTCCAGGAGGACACGAGCAGTACTTC
cdr3_aa: CAWSPGGHEQYF
v_call: TRBV30
j_call: TRBJ2-7
clone_size: .
d_call: .

cdr3_nt: TGTGCCAGCAGCCCACAGGTCGAGCAGTACTTC
cdr3_aa: CASSPQVEQYF
v_call: TRBV7-9
j_call: TRBJ2-7
clone_size: .
d_call: .

cdr3_nt: TGTGCCAGTAGTTCAAGCGGTAGCGGAGTCACAGATACGCAGTATTTT
cdr3_aa: CASSSSGSGVTDTQYF
v_call: TRBV19
j_call: TRBJ2-3
clone_size: .
d_call: .

cdr3_nt: TGTGCCAGCAGCCCCGGGACAGGGGATAATAATCAGCCCCAGCATTTT
cdr3_aa: CASSPGTGDNNQPQHF
v_call: TRBV7-9
j_call: TRBJ1-5
clone_size: .
d_call: TRBD1

cdr3_nt: TGTGCCAGCAGCTGGATGCCCTACGAGCAGTACTTC
cdr3_aa: CASSWMPYEQYF
v_call: TRBV2
j_call: TRBJ2-7
clone_size: few
d_call: .

cdr3_nt: TGTGCCAGCAGCTTAGACTGGTCCAGCGGGAGGGAGACCCAGTACTTC
cdr3_aa: CASSLDWSSGRETQYF
v_call: TRBV11-2
j_call: TRBJ2-5
clone_size: .
d_call: TRBD2

cdr3_nt: TGTGCCAGCAGCTATACACATAAAGAGACCCAGTACTTC
cdr3_aa: CASSYTHKETQYF
v_call: TRBV7-3
j_call: TRBJ2-5
clone_size: .
d_call: .

cdr3_nt: TGTGCCATCGGGGGGGCTAGCGGGAGGACAGATACGCAGTATTTT
cdr3_aa: CAIGGASGRTDTQYF
v_call: TRBV10-3
j_call: TRBJ2-3
clone_size: .
d_call: TRBD2

cdr3_nt: TGTGCCAGTAGTCCCGGACGGGGACAGGAGACTTATAGCAATCAGCCCCAGCATTTT
cdr3_aa: CASSPGRGQETYSNQPQHF
v_call: TRBV19
j_call: TRBJ1-5
clone_size: once
d_call: TRBD1

cdr3_nt: TGTGCCAGCAGTAGGGACAGGGGAACTGAAGCTTTCTTT
cdr3_aa: CASSRDRGTEAFF
v_call: TRBV6-4
j_call: TRBJ1-1
clone_size: .
d_call: TRBD1

cdr3_nt: TGCGCCAGCAGCTTGTGGCGGGACTCTGGGGCCAACGTCCTGACTTTC
cdr3_aa: CASSLWRDSGANVLTF
v_call: TRBV5-1
j_call: TRBJ2-6
clone_size: .
d_call: .

cdr3_nt: TGTGCCAGCAGCCCAACAGGGGTCCGGGGCTACACCTTC
cdr3_aa: CASSPTGVRGYTF
v_call: TRBV28
j_call: TRBJ1-2
clone_size: .
d_call: TRBD1

cdr3_nt: TGTGCCAGCAGTTTATTCGAGGACGCTGAAGCTTTCTTT
cdr3_aa: CASSLFEDAEAFF
v_call: TRBV27
j_call: TRBJ1-1
clone_size: .
d_call: .

cdr3_nt: TGCGCCAGCGGGACCGGGACAGGGGTGTCCTACGAGCAGTACTTC
cdr3_aa: CASGTGTGVSYEQYF
v_call: TRBV10-2
j_call: TRBJ2-7
clone_size: .
d_call: TRBD1

cdr3_nt: TGCGCCAGCAGCTTGGAGGCCCAGGGGACTACCGGGGAGCTGTTTTTT
cdr3_aa: CASSLEAQGTTGELFF
v_call: TRBV5-1
j_call: TRBJ2-2
clone_size: .
d_call: .

cdr3_nt: TGTGCCAGCAGCTCAACAGGGAATCCCAGCCAAGAGACCCAGTACTTC
cdr3_aa: CASSSTGNPSQETQYF
v_call: TRBV7-9
j_call: TRBJ2-5
clone_size: .
d_call: .

cdr3_nt: TGTGCCAGCAGCGTAGGGCCCACAGATACGCAGTATTTT
cdr3_aa: CASSVGPTDTQYF
v_call: TRBV9
j_call: TRBJ2-3
clone_size: .
d_call: .

cdr3_nt: TGTGCCAGCAGCTTAGAAGGGGGGAATAATGAAAAACTGTTTTTT
cdr3_aa: CASSLEGGNNEKLFF
v_call: TRBV7-9
j_call: TRBJ1-4
clone_size: .
d_call: .

cdr3_nt: TGTGCCAGCAGCTTAGCGATGGGACTAGCGGGAGGGGCGTTCTTC
cdr3_aa: CASSLAMGLAGGAFF
v_call: TRBV7-2
j_call: TRBJ2-1
clone_size: few
d_call: TRBD2

cdr3_nt: TGTGCCAGCAGCCAAGTAGGGAGGGCCGTGGGAGAGACCCAGTACTTC
cdr3_aa: CASSQVGRAVGETQYF
v_call: TRBV9
j_call: TRBJ2-5
clone_size: .
d_call: TRBD2

cdr3_nt: TGTGCCAGCAGCTTAGCGGGAGTAATCGGGGAGCTGTTTTTT
cdr3_aa: CASSLAGVIGELFF
v_call: TRBV7-2
j_call: TRBJ2-2
clone_size: .
d_call: .

cdr3_nt: TGTGCCAGCTCACCACGTACAGGAATGAACACTGAAGCTTTCTTT
cdr3_aa: CASSPRTGMNTEAFF
v_call: TRBV18
j_call: TRBJ1-1
clone_size: once
d_call: .

cdr3_nt: TGTGCCAGCACCGAGGCTTTAGTATATACGCAGTATTTT
cdr3_aa: CASTEALVYTQYF
v_call: TRBV11-2
j_call: TRBJ2-3
clone_size: .
d_call: .

cdr3_nt: TGTGCCAGCAGCTTACCGGCGGGAGGACAAGGGGAGCTGTTTTTT
cdr3_aa: CASSLPAGGQGELFF
v_call: TRBV7-8
j_call: TRBJ2-2
clone_size: .
d_call: TRBD2